The source of this TCR beta chain is a study of cytomegalovirus exposure and HLA in healthy donors. Germline trimming cut 5 bases from V and 3 bases from J; bases unmatched to any gene: 8. The germline gives CDR1 SGHVS, CDR2 FNYEAQ. The CDR3 loop spans 15 amino acids. The assay was immunoSEQ multiplex PCR, and TCRdb's table has in-frame clones only and misses some. Here the sample spans about 200,000 clones, 65% to 90% being singletons. Material: PBMCs. The chain employs TRBV7-6 and TRBJ2-7; 9 bases map to TRBD1. The TCR sequence derives from a woman in her twenties or thirties in good health and CMV-seropositive. In nucleotides, the CDR3 is TGTGCCAGCAGCCCGACCGGGACAGGGATCTACGAGCAGTACTTC. Translated: CASSPTGTGIYEQYF.